These T cell receptor beta chains were read from a single sample in a study of T cells in narcolepsy. Method: immunoSEQ multiplex PCR; TCRdb's copy keeps in-frame clones and lacks some. The profile shows tens of thousands of clones, roughly four fifths of them singletons. The sequenced sample was memory (CD45RA-) CD4+ T cells from blood. These TCRs come from a human donor in good health. Both conserved end residues are part of each CDR3. The D gene is left open where the match is weak. Expanded clones get a size class; other rows say once, few or many, or leave the size out.

v_gene	abundance	len	d_gene	j_gene	CDR3aa	CDR3nt
TRBV28	.	15	.	TRBJ1-4	CASSLIPGGGKKLFF	TGTGCCAGCAGTTTAATTCCCGGTGGTGGTAAAAAACTGTTTTTT
TRBV9	once	14	TRBD1	TRBJ1-2	CASSGGQGIYGYTF	TGTGCCAGCAGTGGGGGACAGGGCATCTATGGCTACACCTTC
TRBV2	.	16	TRBD1	TRBJ1-5	CASSSADRGGGQPQHF	TGTGCCAGCAGCTCTGCAGACAGGGGCGGAGGTCAGCCCCAGCATTTT
TRBV15	.	15	.	TRBJ1-5	CATSREGGGNQPQHF	TGTGCCACCAGCAGAGAGGGAGGGGGCAATCAGCCCCAGCATTTT
TRBV7-6	.	17	TRBD1	TRBJ1-5	CASSLSVGTGRAQPQHF	TGTGCCAGCAGCTTATCCGTCGGGACAGGACGGGCTCAGCCCCAGCATTTT
TRBV28	.	14	TRBD1	TRBJ1-2	CASSPQGGPASYTF	TGTGCCAGCAGCCCCCAGGGGGGGCCGGCGAGCTACACCTTC
TRBV11-3	.	16	.	TRBJ2-2	CASSLVQGWNTGELFF	TGTGCCAGCAGCTTAGTTCAGGGGTGGAACACCGGGGAGCTGTTTTTT
TRBV6-6	.	15	TRBD1	TRBJ1-2	CASSYVATGGYGYTF	TGTGCCAGCAGTTACGTCGCGACAGGGGGCTATGGCTACACCTTC
TRBV18	.	14	.	TRBJ2-2	CASSLAGYTGELFF	TGTGCCAGCTCACTGGCAGGGTACACCGGGGAGCTGTTTTTT
TRBV7-9	.	17	TRBD2	TRBJ2-1	CASSRRSLAGAGNEQFF	TGTGCCAGCAGCCGGAGATCGCTAGCGGGGGCGGGGAATGAGCAGTTCTTC
TRBV4-3	.	13	.	TRBJ2-5	CASSQRDGETQYF	TGCGCCAGCAGCCAACGGGACGGGGAGACCCAGTACTTC
TRBV5-4	.	17	.	TRBJ2-3	CASSLPEGAFGTDTQYF	TGTGCCAGCAGCCTCCCGGAGGGGGCTTTCGGCACAGATACGCAGTATTTT
TRBV7-6	.	13	.	TRBJ2-5	CASSTGLQETQYF	TGTGCCAGTTCGACAGGACTACAAGAGACCCAGTACTTC
TRBV30	.	14	TRBD2	TRBJ2-1	CAWRLAGLRNEQFF	TGCGCCTGGAGACTAGCGGGCCTGCGTAATGAGCAGTTCTTC
TRBV4-3	.	16	.	TRBJ2-2	CASSGTPGANTGELFF	TGCGCCAGCTCCGGGACTCCAGGAGCAAACACCGGGGAGCTGTTTTTT
TRBV10-1	.	15	TRBD2	TRBJ2-3	CASSESTSGGDTQYF	TGCGCCAGCAGTGAATCGACTAGCGGGGGGGATACGCAGTATTTT
TRBV19	.	19	TRBD2	TRBJ2-3	CASSLETSGNGGISNTQYF	TGTGCCAGTAGTTTGGAGACTAGCGGAAACGGGGGAATATCAAATACGCAGTATTTT
TRBV6-5	.	16	.	TRBJ2-2	CASSYLTGVNTGELFF	TGTGCCAGCAGTTACCTCACAGGAGTCAACACCGGGGAGCTGTTTTTT
TRBV30	.	13	.	TRBJ1-1	CAWSQPRDTEAFF	TGTGCCTGGAGTCAACCCAGGGACACTGAAGCTTTCTTT
TRBV9	.	15	.	TRBJ1-3	CASSVDPGRRNTIYF	TGTGCCAGCAGCGTAGATCCAGGCCGTAGAAACACCATATATTTT
TRBV7-2	.	14	.	TRBJ2-7	CASSSRASPYEQYF	TGTGCCAGCAGCTCCCGGGCCTCCCCCTACGAGCAGTACTTC
TRBV7-8	.	14	.	TRBJ2-3	CASSLAGKTDTQYF	TGTGCCAGCAGCTTAGCGGGGAAGACAGATACGCAGTATTTT
TRBV11-2	.	16	.	TRBJ1-3	CASSLIRIGAGNTIYF	TGTGCCAGCAGCTTAATAAGGATAGGGGCTGGAAACACCATATATTTT
TRBV6-6	.	13	.	TRBJ1-1	CASSAERNTEAFF	TGTGCCAGCAGTGCTGAGAGGAACACTGAAGCTTTCTTT
TRBV5-5	.	15	TRBD2	TRBJ2-7	CASSPRLAGEDEQYF	TGTGCCAGCAGCCCACGACTAGCGGGGGAAGACGAGCAGTACTTC
TRBV2	.	11	.	TRBJ2-7	CASSIEYEQYF	TGTGCCAGCAGCATCGAATACGAGCAGTACTTC
TRBV29-1	once	14	TRBD1	TRBJ1-4	CSVGTGGTGGKLFF	TGCAGCGTTGGGACAGGGGGTACGGGGGGAAAACTGTTTTTT
TRBV2	.	15	.	TRBJ1-1	CASSDQGGLNTEAFF	TGTGCCAGCAGTGACCAGGGTGGACTGAACACTGAAGCTTTCTTT
TRBV27	.	16	TRBD1	TRBJ1-1	CASSSGQGGGRAEAFF	TGTGCCAGCAGTTCCGGACAGGGTGGTGGACGCGCTGAAGCTTTCTTT
TRBV6-1	.	11	.	TRBJ2-7	CASSAGEKQYF	TGTGCCAGCAGCGCAGGGGAAAAGCAGTACTTC
TRBV7-9	.	14	.	TRBJ2-5	CASSFIAGLETQYF	TGTGCCAGCAGCTTTATAGCTGGTTTGGAGACCCAGTACTTC
TRBV5-6	once	17	.	TRBJ2-3	CASSFKFTSPSIYTQYF	TGTGCCAGCAGCTTTAAGTTCACTAGCCCCTCTATCTATACGCAGTATTTT
TRBV19	.	13	TRBD1	TRBJ2-3	CASAPPGGHTQYF	TGTGCCAGTGCTCCTCCAGGGGGACATACGCAGTATTTT
TRBV29-1	.	13	.	TRBJ1-1	CSVRAQGEGEAFF	TGCAGCGTCCGGGCCCAAGGGGAGGGTGAAGCTTTCTTT
TRBV6-5	.	15	.	TRBJ2-7	CASSYENGPGGEQYF	TGTGCCAGCAGTTACGAAAACGGGCCTGGAGGCGAGCAGTACTTC
TRBV28	.	19	.	TRBJ2-1	CASSSPPGRTGSPYNEQFF	TGTGCCAGCAGCTCACCACCCGGGAGAACAGGGAGTCCCTACAATGAGCAGTTCTTC
TRBV11-1	.	15	TRBD2	TRBJ2-3	CASSSTSGGANTQYF	TGTGCCAGCAGCTCGACTAGCGGGGGGGCAAATACGCAGTATTTT
TRBV6-5	.	12	.	TRBJ2-3	CASSPGPDTQYF	TGTGCCAGCAGTCCAGGACCGGATACGCAGTATTTT
TRBV2	.	15	.	TRBJ1-1	CASSEERIMNTEAFF	TGTGCCAGCAGTGAAGAACGGATTATGAACACTGAAGCTTTCTTT
TRBV18	.	15	.	TRBJ1-4	CASSPPQGVREKLFF	TGTGCCAGCTCACCCCCCCAGGGTGTTAGAGAAAAACTGTTTTTT
TRBV6-1	.	14	TRBD1	TRBJ1-1	CASSWDRRNTEAFF	TGTGCCAGCAGTTGGGACAGGAGGAACACTGAAGCTTTCTTT
TRBV7-2	.	16	.	TRBJ1-1	CASSLFPRGVATEAFF	TGTGCCAGCAGCTTATTCCCTCGGGGGGTCGCCACTGAAGCTTTCTTT
TRBV6-1	.	15	TRBD1	TRBJ1-2	CASRPYEDRVSGYTF	TGTGCCAGCAGGCCCTATGAGGACAGGGTCTCTGGCTACACCTTC
TRBV27	.	15	.	TRBJ1-4	CASSLKSRVGEKLFF	TGTGCCAGCAGTTTAAAAAGCAGGGTTGGCGAAAAACTGTTTTTT
TRBV28	.	15	TRBD1	TRBJ1-2	CASRTPGTGTMGYTF	TGTGCCAGCAGAACACCCGGGACAGGGACTATGGGCTACACCTTC
TRBV9	.	15	TRBD1	TRBJ2-3	CASSNSGTGQDTQYF	TGTGCCAGCAGCAATTCCGGGACAGGGCAAGATACGCAGTATTTT
TRBV28	.	14	TRBD1	TRBJ2-1	CASSLKPQGARQFF	TGTGCCAGCAGTTTAAAGCCGCAGGGGGCAAGGCAGTTCTTC